The rows below give T cell receptor beta chains drawn from one sample of a study of blood T cell repertoires in COVID-19. Assay: immunoSEQ multiplex PCR; the TCRdb copy retains only in-frame clones and omits some. This table has some 87,000 clones, 80% to 90% appearing once. The sample consisted of peripheral blood. All receptors come from a man older than 75 with active or convalescent COVID-19. The CDR3 runs from the conserved cysteine through the conserved F or W. Fields, in order: D gene, V gene, J gene, clone size, CDR3 DNA, CDR3 protein. D genes are given only for firm matches. Some rows have no size entry. The others give once, few or many, or a class for an expanded clone.

-	TRBV7-9	TRBJ1-6	-	TGTGCCAGCAGCTCAAACCAGGGAGGTCGTGCTTCACCCCTCCACTTT	CASSSNQGGRASPLHF
-	TRBV6-5	TRBJ1-2	-	TGTGCCAGCAGCTTTGAAGGGACACCCTATGGCTACACCTTC	CASSFEGTPYGYTF
-	TRBV2	TRBJ2-5	-	TGTGCCAGCAGTGAAGCGCGTGGGGCAGGGACCCAGTACTTC	CASSEARGAGTQYF
TRBD1	TRBV12-3/TRBV12-4	TRBJ1-1	-	TGTGCCAGCAGTGGGGACAGACCCACTGAAGCTTTCTTT	CASSGDRPTEAFF
TRBD1	TRBV3-1/TRBV3-2	TRBJ2-6	-	TGTGCCAGCAGCGTCCGGGACAGGGCCTCTGGGGCCAACGTCCTGACTTTC	CASSVRDRASGANVLTF
-	TRBV5-1	TRBJ1-2	-	TGCGCCAGCAGCCCCTGGGGAGGGCCGGGGGATAATGGCTACACCTTC	CASSPWGGPGDNGYTF
TRBD2	TRBV27	TRBJ2-3	-	TGTGCCAGCAGTTCCTCTGGACTAGCGGGAGTGCAGTATTTT	CASSSSGLAGVQYF
TRBD2	TRBV29-1	TRBJ2-1	-	TGCAGCGTTGCCGGAATGACTAGCGGGAGGGCCGGGGGTGAGCAGTTCTTC	CSVAGMTSGRAGGEQFF
-	TRBV20-1	TRBJ2-7	-	TGCAGTGCTAGTCTGGGCCCTTCGTCTGTTTACGAGCAGTACTTC	CSASLGPSSVYEQYF
TRBD2	TRBV24-1	TRBJ2-1	-	TGTGCCACCAGTGACTCAGGACTAGCGGGAGTGCCTGAGCAGTTCTTC	CATSDSGLAGVPEQFF
TRBD1	TRBV10-2	TRBJ1-1	-	TGCGCCAGCAGTGGAGTTTCGACAGGGAACTTTGAAGCTTTCTTT	CASSGVSTGNFEAFF
TRBD1	TRBV12-3/TRBV12-4	TRBJ1-4	-	TGTGCCAGCAGGGGACAGGGTAATGAAAAACTGTTTTTT	CASRGQGNEKLFF
-	TRBV28	TRBJ1-5	-	TGTGCCACCTTTTGGTTAGGAAGGGGGCCCCAGCATTTT	CATFWLGRGPQHF
TRBD1	TRBV6-2/TRBV6-3	TRBJ2-7	few	TGTGCCAGCAGCCCGGGACAGAGGTACGAGCAGTACTTC	CASSPGQRYEQYF
-	TRBV5-6	TRBJ1-5	-	TGTGCCAGCAGCTTAAGTTGGCAGACTCGGCAGCCCCAGCATTTT	CASSLSWQTRQPQHF
-	TRBV6-5	TRBJ2-7	-	TGTGCCAGCAGTTACCGCCTAGGCAGGGCCTACGAGCAGTACTTC	CASSYRLGRAYEQYF
-	TRBV2	TRBJ2-1	-	TGTGCCAGCAGTGATGGGAGCTCCTACAATGAGCAGTTCTTC	CASSDGSSYNEQFF
-	TRBV3-1/TRBV3-2	TRBJ2-2	-	TGTGCCAGCAGGGGGGGTGAGAGACACTTCACCGGGGAGCTGTTTTTT	CASRGGERHFTGELFF
TRBD1	TRBV4-2	TRBJ1-4	-	TGTGCCAGCAGCCAAGTTAGGGGGCGGGATGAAAAACTGTTTTTT	CASSQVRGRDEKLFF
-	TRBV5-6	TRBJ1-2	-	TGTGCCAGCAGCTTTTGGGCACAAAGAAAGTCTAACTATGGCTACACCTTC	CASSFWAQRKSNYGYTF
TRBD2	TRBV9	TRBJ2-1	-	TGTGCCAGCAGCGGGTCTAGCGGGAGCAATGAGCAGTTCTTC	CASSGSSGSNEQFF
TRBD1	TRBV18	TRBJ1-5	-	TGTGCCAGCTCAGCCCAGGGGGCACCGAATCAGCCCCAGCATTTT	CASSAQGAPNQPQHF
-	TRBV12-3/TRBV12-4	TRBJ1-1	few	TGTGCCAGCACTGAGGGTGAGGTCGTTGAAGCTTTCTTT	CASTEGEVVEAFF
-	TRBV2	TRBJ1-2	-	TGTGCCAGCAGTGAATGGCCCCCCTCTAACTATGGCTACACCTTC	CASSEWPPSNYGYTF
-	TRBV20-1	TRBJ1-2	-	TGCAGTGCTAGTAAGGGGGGGGCTAACTATGGCTACACCTTC	CSASKGGANYGYTF
-	TRBV7-9	TRBJ1-3	-	TGTGCCAGCAGCTTAGCCCAGGAATTGGGAAACACCATATATTTT	CASSLAQELGNTIYF
TRBD2	TRBV24-1	TRBJ2-2	once	TGTGCCACCACCCCGGGACTAGGGACCACCGGGGAGCTGTTTTTT	CATTPGLGTTGELFF
TRBD2	TRBV7-2	TRBJ2-2	few	TGTGCCAGCAGCTTCCCAGGGACTAGCGGGTGGGGGGAGCTGTTTTTT	CASSFPGTSGWGELFF
-	TRBV7-8	TRBJ2-5	-	TGTGCCAGCAGCTTAGTTTCTAGCTCAGAGACCCAGTACTTC	CASSLVSSSETQYF
TRBD1	TRBV6-2/TRBV6-3	TRBJ1-5	few	TGTGCCAGCAACCCGACAGGGGCGAGTCAGCCCCAGCATTTT	CASNPTGASQPQHF